The rows below give T cell receptor beta chains drawn from one sample of a study of human T cells and chemical hapten exposure. TCRdb ran MiXCR on the RACE reads and lists one entry per CDR3 protein. The data hold about 120,000 distinct CDR3 sequences, with 11% observed a single time. Sequencing was performed on whole blood, taken in connection with sensitization to the hapten diphenylcyclopropenone (DPC). The receptor set was obtained from a woman aged 45-60 years with alopecia areata. Some clones in this sample may be carry-over from other donors' samples. The conserved cysteine and the conserved F or W are not part of the CDR3 here. The listing skips clone size in some rows; elsewhere it reads once, few, many or a size class.

>TRBV15|NA|TRBJ2-3
ATSRDSNAGVADTQY
>TRBV19|NA|TRBJ2-1
ASSIWGASGGPGSYNEQF
>TRBV6-5|few|TRBJ1-4
ASSYSSASVGKLF
>TRBV29-1|many|TRBJ1-4
SAIEGEKLF
>TRBV27|NA|TRBJ2-5
ASSGTHQETQY
>TRBV6-5|NA|TRBJ1-2
ASSYGQNYGYT
>TRBV28|NA|TRBJ2-7
ASSPKLGNYEQY
>TRBV6-1|NA|TRBJ1-3
ASGQNSGNTIY
>TRBV29-1|few|TRBJ1-1
SVFGAAGEAF
>TRBV5-5|few|TRBJ2-5
ASSLAASDIQETQY
>TRBV7-9|few|TRBJ2-4
ASSLSQGSNIQY
>TRBV4-3|NA|TRBJ2-3
ASSQDRTGVDTQY
>TRBV25-1|few|TRBJ1-2
ASSVANYGYT
>TRBV12-3/TRBV12-4|NA|TRBJ1-5
ASSLTRQVNQPQH